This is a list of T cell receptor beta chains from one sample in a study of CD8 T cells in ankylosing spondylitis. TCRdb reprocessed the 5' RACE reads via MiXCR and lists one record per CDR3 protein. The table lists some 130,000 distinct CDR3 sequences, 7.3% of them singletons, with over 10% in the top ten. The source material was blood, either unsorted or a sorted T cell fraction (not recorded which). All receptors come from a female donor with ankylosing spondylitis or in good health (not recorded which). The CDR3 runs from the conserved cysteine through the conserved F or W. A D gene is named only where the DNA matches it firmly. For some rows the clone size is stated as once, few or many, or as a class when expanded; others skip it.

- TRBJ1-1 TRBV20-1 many CSAREGPTEAFF TGCAGTGCTAGAGAGGGTCCCACTGAAGCTTTCTTT
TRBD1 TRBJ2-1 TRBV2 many CASMGQNNEQFF TGTGCCAGCATGGGACAGAACAATGAGCAGTTCTTC
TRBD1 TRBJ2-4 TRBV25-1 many CASSEGVSRGTAKNIQYF TGTGCCAGCAGTGAAGGTGTTTCCAGGGGGACAGCCAAAAACATTCAGTACTTC
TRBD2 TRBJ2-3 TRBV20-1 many CSAKRGLAGDPDTQYF TGCAGTGCTAAGCGCGGACTAGCGGGGGATCCAGATACGCAGTATTTT
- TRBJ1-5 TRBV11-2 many CASSLDPLQPQHF TGTGCCAGCAGCTTAGACCCCTTACAGCCCCAGCATTTT
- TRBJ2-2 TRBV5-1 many CASSVSATNTGELFF TGCGCCAGCAGCGTCAGCGCCACGAACACCGGGGAGCTGTTTTTT
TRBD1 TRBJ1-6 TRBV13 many CASSSWTGGVGNSPLHF TGTGCCAGCAGCTCCTGGACAGGGGGCGTCGGCAATTCACCCCTCCACTTT
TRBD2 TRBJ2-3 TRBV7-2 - CASSSTSGGPSTDTQYF TGTGCCAGCAGCTCAACTAGCGGGGGGCCAAGCACAGATACGCAGTATTTT
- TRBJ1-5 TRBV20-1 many CSARQGGNQPQHF TGCAGTGCTAGACAGGGAGGCAATCAGCCCCAGCATTTT
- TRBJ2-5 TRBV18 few CASSPLGTALQETQYF TGTGCCAGCTCACCACTCGGGACTGCCCTCCAAGAGACCCAGTACTTC
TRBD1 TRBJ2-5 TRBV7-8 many CASSPGQGETQYF TGTGCCAGCAGCCCAGGACAGGGGGAGACCCAGTACTTC
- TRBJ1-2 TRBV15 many CATSREQSYGYTF TGTGCCACCAGCAGAGAACAGTCCTATGGCTACACCTTC
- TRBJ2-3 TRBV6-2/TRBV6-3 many CASAPPLGTQYF TGTGCCAGCGCGCCTCCTCTTGGGACGCAGTATTTT
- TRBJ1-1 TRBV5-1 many CASSLVDTEAFF TGCGCCAGCAGCTTGGTCGACACTGAAGCTTTCTTT
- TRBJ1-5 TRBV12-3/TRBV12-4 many CASSLAGLPNQPQHF TGTGCCAGCAGTTTAGCGGGACTTCCCAATCAGCCCCAGCATTTT
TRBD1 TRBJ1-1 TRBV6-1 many CASSDPRDRGSNTEAFF TGTGCCAGCAGTGACCCCCGGGACAGGGGCTCGAACACTGAAGCTTTCTTT
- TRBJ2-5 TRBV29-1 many CSVEDRRPFQETQYF TGCAGCGTTGAAGATCGGAGGCCGTTCCAAGAGACCCAGTACTTC
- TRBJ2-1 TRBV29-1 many CSVRDPGEQFF TGCAGCGTGAGGGACCCGGGTGAGCAGTTCTTC
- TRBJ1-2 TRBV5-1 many CASSPWTGNYGYTF TGCGCCAGCAGCCCCTGGACGGGAAACTATGGCTACACCTTC
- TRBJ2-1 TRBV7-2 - CASSPLGYNEQFF TGTGCCAGCAGCCCCCTGGGGTACAATGAGCAGTTCTTC
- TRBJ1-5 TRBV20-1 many CSARPGNNQPQHF TGCAGTGCTAGACCGGGAAATAATCAGCCCCAGCATTTT